This T cell receptor (beta chain) originates from a study of identical twins. Carrying unique molecular identifiers, the cDNA also gained a universal primer site through template switching. TCRdb re-called the 5' RACE reads with MiXCR, one entry per CDR3 protein. This table holds around 530,000 distinct CDR3 sequences, 12% to 15% found once. J gave up 6 bases and V 3 bases, and 8 bases lay outside the gene matches. The CDR3 has 15 amino acids. Germline-derived CDR1 and CDR2 are SGHTA and FQGNSA. Whole-study results and caveats: Carriage of fewer insertions was seen in abundant cord blood beta clonotypes, whereas memory repertoires showed none. Researchers caution that invariant MAIT and iNKT cells could partly confound zero-insertion analyses. It was out-of-frame TCR alpha sharing in monozygotic twins that models underestimated.

For this clonotype: Its antigen is unidentified.

The sample was also linked to a second study, of yellow fever vaccine responses in identical twins.

The TCR sequence derives from a woman younger than 30 in good health. The genes are TRBV7-2 and TRBJ2-1; 7 bases are a match to TRBD2. The sample consisted of CD4+ T cells sorted from blood. The CDR3 reads CASSFLAGVSNEQFF. The CDR3 DNA is TGTGCCAGCAGCTTTTTGGCGGGAGTGTCCAATGAGCAGTTCTTC.